This T cell receptor beta chain was captured in a study of cytomegalovirus exposure and HLA in healthy donors. Primers: 60 Vbeta forward and 13 Jbeta reverse. Sequenced by immunoSEQ multiplex PCR; TCRdb stores in-frame clones only, minus some. The sample carries some 170,000 clones, around 77% recorded once. The CDR3 covers 13 residues. With 0 bases removed from V and 8 bases from J, the gap between germline ends came to 11 bases. CDR1 is SGHRS and CDR2 is YFSETQ in the germline V gene. Input material: PBMCs. The chain is built from TRBV5-1 and TRBJ1-2; no definite D call. This receptor was identified in a woman aged 30 to 39 in good health and CMV-seronegative. The CDR3 protein is CASSLVEGGGYTF. For the CDR3, the DNA is TGCGCCAGCAGCTTGGTAGAGGGAGGGGGCTACACCTTC.